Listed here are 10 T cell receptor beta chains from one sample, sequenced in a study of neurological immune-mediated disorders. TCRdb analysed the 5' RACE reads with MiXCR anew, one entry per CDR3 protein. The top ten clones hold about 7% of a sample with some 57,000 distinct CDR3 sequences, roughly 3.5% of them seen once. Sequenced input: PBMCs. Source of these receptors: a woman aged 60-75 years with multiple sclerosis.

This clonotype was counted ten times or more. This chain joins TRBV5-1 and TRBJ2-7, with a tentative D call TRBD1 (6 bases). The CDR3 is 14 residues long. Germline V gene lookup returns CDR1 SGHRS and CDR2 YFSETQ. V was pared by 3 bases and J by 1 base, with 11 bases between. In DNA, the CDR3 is TGCGCCAGCAGCTCAGGGACAAGTTCCTACGAGCAGTACTTC. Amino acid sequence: CASSSGTSSYEQYF.

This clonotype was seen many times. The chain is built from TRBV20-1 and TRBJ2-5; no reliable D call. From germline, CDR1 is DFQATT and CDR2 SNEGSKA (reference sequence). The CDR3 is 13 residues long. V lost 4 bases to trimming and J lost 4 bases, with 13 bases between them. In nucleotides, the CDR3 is TGCAGTGCTAATCTTGTGGGTGGAGAGACCCAGTACTTC. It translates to CSANLVGGETQYF.

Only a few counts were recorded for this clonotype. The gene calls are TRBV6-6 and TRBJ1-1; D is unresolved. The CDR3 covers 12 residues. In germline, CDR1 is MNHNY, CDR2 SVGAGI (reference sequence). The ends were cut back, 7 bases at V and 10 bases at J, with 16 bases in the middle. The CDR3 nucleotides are TGTGCCAGCACCGTTGGTAGCAACGCAGCTTTCTTT. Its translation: CASTVGSNAAFF.

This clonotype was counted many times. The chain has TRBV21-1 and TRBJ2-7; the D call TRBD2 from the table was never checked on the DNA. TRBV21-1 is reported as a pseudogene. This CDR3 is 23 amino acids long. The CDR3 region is CASSKEGCFERAKDPLHVYEQYF. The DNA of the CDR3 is TGTGCCAGCAGCAAAGAGGGATGTTTCGAGCGGGCGAAAGATCCACTACATGTTTACGAGCAGTACTTC.

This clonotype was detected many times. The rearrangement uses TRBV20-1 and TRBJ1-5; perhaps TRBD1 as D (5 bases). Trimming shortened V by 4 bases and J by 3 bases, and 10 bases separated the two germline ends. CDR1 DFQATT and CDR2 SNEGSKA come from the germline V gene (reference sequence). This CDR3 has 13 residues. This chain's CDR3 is CSATGTNNQPQHF. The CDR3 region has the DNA TGCAGTGCTACCGGGACCAACAATCAGCCCCAGCATTTT.

CDR3 DNA sequence: TGTGCCAGCAGTCTGGTAAATGACTCTTATGGCTACACCTTC. It specifies CASSLVNDSYGYTF. The chain links TRBV12-3 or TRBV12-4 to TRBJ1-2; D gene uncertain. The V end was cut by 5 bases, the J end by 5 bases, with 15 bases between. The CDR3 is 14 amino acids.

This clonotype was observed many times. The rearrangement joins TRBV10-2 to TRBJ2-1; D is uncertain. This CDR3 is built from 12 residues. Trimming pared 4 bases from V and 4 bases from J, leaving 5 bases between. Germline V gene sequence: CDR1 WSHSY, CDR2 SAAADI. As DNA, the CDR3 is TGCGCCAGCAGTGCTGGATACAATGAGCAGTTCTTC. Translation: CASSAGYNEQFF.

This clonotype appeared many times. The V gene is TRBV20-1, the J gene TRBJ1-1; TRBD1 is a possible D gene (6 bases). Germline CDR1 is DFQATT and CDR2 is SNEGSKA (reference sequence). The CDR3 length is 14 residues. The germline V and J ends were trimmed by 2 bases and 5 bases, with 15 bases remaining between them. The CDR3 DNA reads TGCAGTGCTAGAAGATACGGGGGGCGTACTGAAGCTTTCTTT. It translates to CSARRYGGRTEAFF.

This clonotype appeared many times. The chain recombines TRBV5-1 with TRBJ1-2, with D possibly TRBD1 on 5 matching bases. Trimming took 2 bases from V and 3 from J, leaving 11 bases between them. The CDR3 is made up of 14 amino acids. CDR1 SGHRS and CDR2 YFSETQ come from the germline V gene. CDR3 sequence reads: CASSLQQGYYGYTF. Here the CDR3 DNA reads TGCGCCAGCAGCTTACAGCAGGGATACTATGGCTACACCTTC.

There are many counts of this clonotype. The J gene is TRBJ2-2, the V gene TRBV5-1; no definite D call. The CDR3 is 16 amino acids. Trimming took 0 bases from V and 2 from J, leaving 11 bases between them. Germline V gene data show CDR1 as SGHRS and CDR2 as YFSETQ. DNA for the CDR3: TGCGCCAGCAGCTTGGTGCCAGCTCCTAACACCGGGGAGCTGTTTTTT. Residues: CASSLVPAPNTGELFF.